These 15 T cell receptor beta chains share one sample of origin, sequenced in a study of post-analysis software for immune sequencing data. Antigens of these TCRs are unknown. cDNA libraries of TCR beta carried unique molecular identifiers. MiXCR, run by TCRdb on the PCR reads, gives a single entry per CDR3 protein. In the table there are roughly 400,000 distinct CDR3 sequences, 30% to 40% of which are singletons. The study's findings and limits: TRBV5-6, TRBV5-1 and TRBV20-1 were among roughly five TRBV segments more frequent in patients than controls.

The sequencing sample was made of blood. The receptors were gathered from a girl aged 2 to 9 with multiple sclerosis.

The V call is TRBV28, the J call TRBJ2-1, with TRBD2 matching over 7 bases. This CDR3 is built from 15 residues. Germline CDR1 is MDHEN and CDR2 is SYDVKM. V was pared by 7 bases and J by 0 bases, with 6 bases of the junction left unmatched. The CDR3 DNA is TGTGCCAGCACCCGAGGCGGGAGCTCCTACAATGAGCAGTTCTTC. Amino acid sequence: CASTRGGSSYNEQFF.

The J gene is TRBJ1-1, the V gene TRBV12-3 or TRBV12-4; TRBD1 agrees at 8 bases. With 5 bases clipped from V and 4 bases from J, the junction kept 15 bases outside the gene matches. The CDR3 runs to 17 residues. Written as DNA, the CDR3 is TGTGCCAGCAGTAACCAGGGGGCTCCGAGAGTAATCACTGAAGCTTTCTTT. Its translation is CASSNQGAPRVITEAFF.

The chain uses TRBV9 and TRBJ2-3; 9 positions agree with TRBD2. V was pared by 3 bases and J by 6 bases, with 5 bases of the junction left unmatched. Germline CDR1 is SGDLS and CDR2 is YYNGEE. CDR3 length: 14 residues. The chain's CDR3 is CASSAASGVDTQYF. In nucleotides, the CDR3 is TGTGCCAGCAGCGCGGCTAGCGGGGTGGATACGCAGTATTTT.

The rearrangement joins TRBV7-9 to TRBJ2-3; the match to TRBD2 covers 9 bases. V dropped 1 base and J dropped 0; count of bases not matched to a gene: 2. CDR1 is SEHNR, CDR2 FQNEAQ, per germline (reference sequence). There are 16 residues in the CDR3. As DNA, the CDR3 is TGTGCCAGCAGCTTAGGACTAGCGGATAGCACAGATACGCAGTATTTT. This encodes CASSLGLADSTDTQYF. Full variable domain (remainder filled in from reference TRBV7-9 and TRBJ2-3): DTGVSQNPRHKITKRGQNVTFRCDPISEHNRLYWYRQTLGQGPEFLTYFQNEAQLEKSRLLSDRFSAERPKGSFSTLEIQRTEQGDSAMYLCASSLGLADSTDTQYFGPGTRLTVL.

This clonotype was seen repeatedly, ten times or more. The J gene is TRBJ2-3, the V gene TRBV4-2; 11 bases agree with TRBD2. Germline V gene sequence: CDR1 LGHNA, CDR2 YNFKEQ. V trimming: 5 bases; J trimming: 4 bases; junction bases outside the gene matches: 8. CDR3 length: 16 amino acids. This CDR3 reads CASSTTSGRLADTQYF. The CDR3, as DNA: TGTGCCAGCAGCACTACTAGCGGGAGACTTGCAGATACGCAGTATTTT.

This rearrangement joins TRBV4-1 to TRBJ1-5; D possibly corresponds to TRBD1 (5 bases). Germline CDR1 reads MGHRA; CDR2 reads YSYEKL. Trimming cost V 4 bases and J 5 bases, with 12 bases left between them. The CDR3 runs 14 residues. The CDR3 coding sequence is TGCGCCAGCAGCCCGGGACGTAAATATCAGCCCCAGCATTTT. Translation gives CASSPGRKYQPQHF.

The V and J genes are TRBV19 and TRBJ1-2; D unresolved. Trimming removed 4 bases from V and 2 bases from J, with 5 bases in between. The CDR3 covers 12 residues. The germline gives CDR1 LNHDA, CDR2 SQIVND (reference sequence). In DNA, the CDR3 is TGTGCCAGTAGTAGTCCCAACTATGGCTACACCTTC. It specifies CASSSPNYGYTF.

This CDR3 reads CASNREVLGEQFF. As DNA, the CDR3 is TGTGCCAGCAATCGGGAAGTTTTGGGTGAGCAGTTCTTC. This chain joins TRBV6-1 and TRBJ2-1, with D maybe TRBD2 (5 bases). This CDR3 comprises 13 residues. The V gene's germline CDR1 is MNHNS and CDR2 SASEGT. Between the trimmed V and J ends, which lost 7 bases and 9 bases, there was a span of 16 bases.

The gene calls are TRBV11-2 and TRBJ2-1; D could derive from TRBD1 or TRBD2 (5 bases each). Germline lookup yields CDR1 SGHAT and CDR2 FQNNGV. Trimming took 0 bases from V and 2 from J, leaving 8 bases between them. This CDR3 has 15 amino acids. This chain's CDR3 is CASSLDGTTYNEQFF. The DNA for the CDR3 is TGTGCCAGCAGCTTAGACGGGACCACCTACAATGAGCAGTTCTTC.

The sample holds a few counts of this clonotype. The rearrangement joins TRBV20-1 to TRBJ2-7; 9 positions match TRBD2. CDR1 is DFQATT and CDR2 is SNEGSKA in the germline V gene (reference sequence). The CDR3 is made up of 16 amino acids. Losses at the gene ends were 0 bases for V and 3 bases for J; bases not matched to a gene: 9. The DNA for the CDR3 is TGCAGTGCTAGAGACGGGACTAGCCAAACCTACTACGAGCAGTACTTC. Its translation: CSARDGTSQTYYEQYF.

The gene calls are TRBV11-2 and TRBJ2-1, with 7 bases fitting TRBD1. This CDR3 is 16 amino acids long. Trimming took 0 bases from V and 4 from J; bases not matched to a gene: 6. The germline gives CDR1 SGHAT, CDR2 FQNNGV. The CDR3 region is CASSLERGPVYNEQFF. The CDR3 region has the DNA TGTGCCAGCAGCTTAGAAAGGGGGCCGGTATACAATGAGCAGTTCTTC.

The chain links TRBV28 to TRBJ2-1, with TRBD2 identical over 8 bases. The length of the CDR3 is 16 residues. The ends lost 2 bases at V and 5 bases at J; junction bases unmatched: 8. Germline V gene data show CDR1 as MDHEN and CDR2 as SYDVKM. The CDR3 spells CASSLPRGRGDNEQFF. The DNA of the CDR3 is TGTGCCAGCAGTTTACCGCGTGGGCGGGGGGACAATGAGCAGTTCTTC. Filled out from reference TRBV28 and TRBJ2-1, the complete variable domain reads DVKVTQSSRYLVKRTGEKVFLECVQDMDHENMFWYRQDPGLGLRLIYFSYDVKMKEKGDIPEGYSVSREKKERFSLILESASTNQTSMYLCASSLPRGRGDNEQFFGPGTRLTVL.

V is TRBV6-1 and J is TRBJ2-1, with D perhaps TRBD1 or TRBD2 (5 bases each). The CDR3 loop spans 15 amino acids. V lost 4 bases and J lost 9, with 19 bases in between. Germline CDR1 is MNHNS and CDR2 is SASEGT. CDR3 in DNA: TGTGCCAGCAGTGGGGCCGGGACGGATTGGGCTGAGCAGTTCTTC. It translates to CASSGAGTDWAEQFF.

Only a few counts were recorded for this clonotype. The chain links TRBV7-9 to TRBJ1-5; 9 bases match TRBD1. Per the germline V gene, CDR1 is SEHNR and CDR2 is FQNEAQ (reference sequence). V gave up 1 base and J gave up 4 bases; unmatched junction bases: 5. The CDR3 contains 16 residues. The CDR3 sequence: CASSLGDRELNQPQHF. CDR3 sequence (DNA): TGTGCCAGCAGCTTAGGGGACAGGGAATTAAATCAGCCCCAGCATTTT.

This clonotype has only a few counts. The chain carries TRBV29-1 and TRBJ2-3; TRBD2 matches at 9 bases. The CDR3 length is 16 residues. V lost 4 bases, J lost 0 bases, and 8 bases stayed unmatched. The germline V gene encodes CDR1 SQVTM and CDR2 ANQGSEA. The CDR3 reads CSVVAGAAPSTDTQYF. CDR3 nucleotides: TGCAGCGTTGTAGCGGGGGCCGCCCCGAGCACAGATACGCAGTATTTT.